The 15 T cell receptor beta chains presented below share a single source sample, sequenced in a study of radiotherapy plus CTLA-4 blockade in lung cancer. Profiling relied on immunoSEQ multiplex PCR, and the TCRdb table lists in-frame clones only, not all of them. The sample has 75,000 to 100,000 clones; 70% to 90% are singletons. Source: peripheral blood, taken from a patient treated with radiotherapy plus ipilimumab. These receptors originate from a human donor with non-small cell lung cancer that progressed on radiotherapy plus ipilimumab.

This chain joins TRBV5-1 and TRBJ2-5; no firm D call. The CDR3 contains 12 residues. Trimming stripped 3 bases from V and 4 bases from J, with 7 bases between. Germline lookup yields CDR1 SGHRS and CDR2 YFSETQ. The CDR3 sequence is CASSSNRETQYF. The CDR3 coding sequence is TGCGCCAGCAGCTCGAATAGAGAGACCCAGTACTTC.

This chain joins TRBV6-5 and TRBJ1-2, with 10 bases fitting TRBD1. Germline V gene lookup returns CDR1 MNHEY and CDR2 SVGAGI. V was pared by 5 bases and J by 8 bases, with 2 bases of the junction left unmatched. The CDR3 is made up of 12 amino acids. The CDR3 DNA follows: TGTGCCAGCAGTCCGGGACAGGGGGGCTACACCTTC. Its translation is CASSPGQGGYTF.

The V and J genes are TRBV27 and TRBJ1-1; D remains unclear. CDR1 and CDR2 from the germline V gene are MNHEY and SMNVEV (reference sequence). The CDR3 consists of 14 residues. V lost 6 bases and J lost 0, with 11 bases in between. CDR3: CASSWTGMNTEAFF. The CDR3 DNA sequence: TGTGCCAGCAGCTGGACGGGTATGAACACTGAAGCTTTCTTT.

The rearrangement uses TRBV6-5 and TRBJ1-5; D uncertain. The CDR3 length is 10 residues. Germline values: CDR1 MNHEY, CDR2 SVGAGI. V lost 8 bases, J lost 3 bases, and 2 bases lay in between. The CDR3 DNA follows: TGTGCCAGCCACAATCAGCCCCAGCATTTT. Translated, it gives CASHNQPQHF.

This clone was recorded only once. The V call is TRBV29-1, the J call TRBJ2-5; D ambiguous. The CDR3 extends over 12 amino acids. Trimming removed 3 bases at V and 4 bases at J, with 9 bases between. Germline V gene data show CDR1 as SQVTM and CDR2 as ANQGSEA. The CDR3 region has the DNA TGCAGCGTTGACCGTAGAAGAGAGACCCAGTACTTC. Translating gives CSVDRRRETQYF.

This clone was seen a handful of times. The V and J genes are TRBV7-2 and TRBJ2-1; the D gene is possibly TRBD1 (6 bases). This CDR3 region has 15 residues. V dropped 1 base and J dropped 0 bases, with 7 bases sitting between them. Germline loops: CDR1 SGHTA, CDR2 FQGNSA. In DNA, the CDR3 is TGTGCCAGCAGCTTAGGCAGGGGCTCCTACAATGAGCAGTTCTTC. Translating it yields CASSLGRGSYNEQFF.

The rearrangement uses TRBV27 and TRBJ1-1; 7 bases fit TRBD1. Germline V lookup: CDR1 MNHEY, CDR2 SMNVEV (reference sequence). The CDR3 has 15 residues. Unmatched junction bases numbered 9, after V lost 4 bases and J lost 4 bases. CDR3 nucleotides: TGTGCCAGCAGTTCTAGAGGGGGCCGGGGCACTGAAGCTTTCTTT. Amino acid sequence: CASSSRGGRGTEAFF.

This clone has just one count. The genes are TRBV6-1 and TRBJ2-2, with a possible D match to TRBD2 (6 bases). V lost 7 bases, J lost 7 bases, and 13 bases lay in between. The CDR3 extends over 13 amino acids. Germline V gene data show CDR1 as MNHNS and CDR2 as SASEGT. The CDR3 spells CASTAGTGGELFF. The CDR3, as DNA: TGTGCCAGCACTGCGGGGACGGGCGGGGAGCTGTTTTTT.

The chain joins TRBV4-2 to TRBJ2-1; D gene uncertain. Trimming shortened V by 4 bases and J by 5 bases, and 27 bases separated the two germline ends. The germline gives CDR1 LGHNA, CDR2 YNFKEQ. The CDR3 covers 19 residues. The chain's CDR3 is CASSLNPQQLSQADNEQFF. CDR3 DNA: TGTGCCAGCAGCCTAAACCCCCAACAGCTATCCCAGGCCGACAATGAGCAGTTCTTC.

This clone turned up a few times. J is TRBJ2-1 and V is TRBV7-3, with a weak D call TRBD2 (5 bases). V was trimmed by 5 bases and J by 5 bases, leaving 13 bases between them. The CDR3 totals 14 residues. CDR1 and CDR2 from the germline V gene are SGHTA and FQGTGA. CDR3 DNA sequence: TGTGCCAGCAGCCTATCGAGGGTCCACAATGAGCAGTTCTTC. It encodes CASSLSRVHNEQFF.

J is TRBJ2-1 and V is TRBV9; 13 bases align to TRBD2. V lost 5 bases and J lost 3; bases outside the gene matches: 11. CDR3 size: 18 residues. CDR1 is SGDLS and CDR2 is YYNGEE in the germline V gene. The CDR3 DNA sequence: TGTGCCAGCAGTGGGGTTACTAGCGGGAGGGACGGCTACAATGAGCAGTTCTTC. Protein product: CASSGVTSGRDGYNEQFF. The full variable domain, in which reference TRBV9 and TRBJ2-1 provide the parts outside the CDR3, is DSGVTQTPKHLITATGQRVTLRCSPRSGDLSVYWYQQSLDQGLQFLIQYYNGEERAKGNILERFSAQQFPDLHSELNLSSLELGDSALYFCASSGVTSGRDGYNEQFFGPGTRLTVL.

V gene TRBV6-6 combines with J gene TRBJ1-1; no definite D call. This CDR3 comprises 13 residues. V lost 2 bases and J 4 bases, leaving 8 bases between the germline ends. The germline V gene encodes CDR1 MNHNY and CDR2 SVGAGI (reference sequence). CDR3: CASSYGGFTEAFF. The CDR3 coding sequence is TGTGCCAGCAGTTACGGAGGGTTCACTGAAGCTTTCTTT.

The rearrangement joins TRBV5-1 to TRBJ2-7, with TRBD2 matching over 11 bases. The V and J ends lost 4 bases and 0 bases, in that order; junction bases with no gene match: 3. The CDR3 length is 15 residues. Germline V CDR1 and CDR2: SGHRS, YFSETQ. CDR3 region: CASSPTSGSSYEQYF. The CDR3, as DNA: TGCGCCAGCAGCCCCACTAGCGGGAGCTCCTACGAGCAGTACTTC. Together with reference TRBV5-1 and TRBJ2-7, the CDR3 gives the full variable domain: KAGVTQTPRYLIKTRGQQVTLSCSPISGHRSVSWYQQTPGQGLQFLFEYFSETQRNKGNFPGRFSGRQFSNSRSEMNVSTLELGDSALYLCASSPTSGSSYEQYFGPGTRLTVT.

This chain uses TRBV5-5 with TRBJ2-7; D is unresolved. Germline V lookup: CDR1 SGHKS, CDR2 YYEKEE (reference sequence). The CDR3 has 11 residues. V lost 6 bases to trimming and J lost 4 bases, with 8 bases between them. The CDR3 sequence: CASTGLYEQYF. The CDR3 bases are TGTGCCAGCACTGGCCTGTACGAGCAGTACTTC. Variable domain in full (rest from reference TRBV5-5 and TRBJ2-7): DAGVTQSPTHLIKTRGQQVTLRCSPISGHKSVSWYQQVLGQGPQFIFQYYEKEERGRGNFPDRFSARQFPNYSSELNVNALLLGDSALYLCASTGLYEQYFGPGTRLTVT.

The V gene is TRBV4-1, the J gene TRBJ1-1; 8 nucleotides line up with TRBD1. Germline loops: CDR1 MGHRA, CDR2 YSYEKL. The CDR3 runs to 15 residues. V lost 3 bases, J lost 2 bases, and 5 bases stayed unmatched. CDR3 amino acids: CASSHLGQGNTEAFF. The CDR3 coding sequence is TGCGCCAGCAGCCACCTAGGACAGGGTAACACTGAAGCTTTCTTT.